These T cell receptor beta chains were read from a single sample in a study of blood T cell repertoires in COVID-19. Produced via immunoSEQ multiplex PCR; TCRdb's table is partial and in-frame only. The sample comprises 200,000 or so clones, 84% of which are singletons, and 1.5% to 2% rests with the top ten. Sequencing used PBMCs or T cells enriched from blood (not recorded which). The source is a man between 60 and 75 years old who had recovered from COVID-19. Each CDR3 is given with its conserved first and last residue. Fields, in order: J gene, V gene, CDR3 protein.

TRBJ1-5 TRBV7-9 CASTPGSPHSSNQPQHF
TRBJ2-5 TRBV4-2 CASSQLAGGPERPQETQYF
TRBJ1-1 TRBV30 CAWSVQGLRTGMNTEAFF
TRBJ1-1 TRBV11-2 CASSLDLGAGVLNTEAFF
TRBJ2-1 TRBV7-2 CASSYLAKGQFF
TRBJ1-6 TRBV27 CASSFYRQGYNSPLHF
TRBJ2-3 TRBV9 CASSVDQGTDTQYF
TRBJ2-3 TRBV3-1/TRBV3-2 CASGLAGVTDTQYF
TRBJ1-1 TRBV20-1 CSASAGGTEAFF
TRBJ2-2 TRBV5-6 CASSRRPGTSTGELFF
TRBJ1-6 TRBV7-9 CASSEFMNSPLHF
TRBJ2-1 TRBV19 CASRDQGRGNEQFF
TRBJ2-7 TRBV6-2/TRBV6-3 CASSRGLYEQYF
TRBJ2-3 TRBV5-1 CASSLDVGAEDTQYF
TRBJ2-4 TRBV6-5 CASSYSTNDKNIQYF
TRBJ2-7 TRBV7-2 CASSFRGYEQYF
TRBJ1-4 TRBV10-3 CATGQGLNEKLFF
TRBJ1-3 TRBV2 CASSASHSNSGNTIYF
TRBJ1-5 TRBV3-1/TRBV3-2 CASSQVRGGQGASQPQHF
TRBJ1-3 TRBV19 CASSMTGLGNTIYF
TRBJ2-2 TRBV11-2 CALRATGWDTGELFF
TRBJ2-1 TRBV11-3 CASSLTGDRYNEQFF
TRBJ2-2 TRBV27 CASSLMRGRTGELFF
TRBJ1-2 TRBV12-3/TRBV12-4 CASSLTGPYGYTF